The rows below give T cell receptor beta chains drawn from one sample of a study of blood T cell repertoires in COVID-19. This table comes from immunoSEQ multiplex PCR, and its TCRdb copy is limited to in-frame clones, with some not included. Of fewer than 200,000 clones in the sample, almost 85% were seen once. Sequencing used peripheral blood. These receptors all come from a man aged 40-49 years who had recovered from COVID-19. Both conserved end residues are part of each CDR3. Each record gives: J gene, D gene, V gene, clone size, CDR3 protein, CDR3 DNA. The D gene is left open where the match is weak. A clone size is listed for some rows: how often the clone was seen (once, few, many), or a class if it is expanded.

TRBJ1-2,NA,TRBV5-6,NA,CASSRERISPRHGYTF,TGTGCCAGCAGCCGGGAAAGGATCTCGCCTCGTCATGGCTACACCTTC
TRBJ1-5,NA,TRBV12-1,NA,CASSYPGEARSNQPQHF,TGTGCCAGCAGCTACCCCGGGGAAGCCCGTAGCAATCAGCCCCAGCATTTT
TRBJ1-1,NA,TRBV6-5,NA,CASSYSSTRTNTEAFF,TGTGCCAGCAGTTACTCAAGCACCCGAACCAACACTGAAGCTTTCTTT
TRBJ2-3,TRBD2,TRBV6-6,NA,CASNLAGPDTQYF,TGTGCCAGCAACCTAGCGGGCCCAGATACGCAGTATTTT
TRBJ1-6,TRBD1,TRBV9,NA,CASSVDRAKNSPLHF,TGTGCCAGCAGCGTCGACAGGGCCAAAAATTCACCCCTCCACTTT
TRBJ2-3,TRBD2,TRBV18,NA,CASSPYLAGPTDTQYF,TGTGCCAGCTCACCATATCTAGCGGGGCCCACAGATACGCAGTATTTT
TRBJ2-7,NA,TRBV29-1,NA,CSVDPGRGVYEQYF,TGCAGCGTTGATCCCGGGAGAGGGGTCTACGAGCAGTACTTC
TRBJ2-1,NA,TRBV6-2/TRBV6-3,NA,CASSYPPLVGNEQFF,TGTGCCAGCAGTTACCCCCCCTTAGTTGGTAATGAGCAGTTCTTC
TRBJ1-2,NA,TRBV19,NA,CASSTHPKSNYGYTF,TGTGCCAGTAGTACCCATCCTAAATCTAACTATGGCTACACCTTC
TRBJ1-5,NA,TRBV12-5,NA,CASGQDSLNQPQHF,TGTGCTAGTGGCCAGGACAGCCTCAATCAGCCCCAGCATTTT
TRBJ2-1,NA,TRBV24-1,NA,CATGGAGDSYNEQFF,TGTGCCACCGGGGGGGCGGGAGACTCCTACAATGAGCAGTTCTTC
TRBJ1-5,NA,TRBV7-2,NA,CASSQFSGQPQHF,TGTGCCAGCAGCCAATTTTCGGGGCAGCCCCAGCATTTT
TRBJ2-1,TRBD2,TRBV11-3,NA,CASSAGGQLNEQFF,TGTGCCAGCAGTGCGGGGGGGCAGCTTAATGAGCAGTTCTTC
TRBJ2-1,TRBD1,TRBV24-1,NA,CATSDLTGDYNEQFF,TGTGCCACCAGTGATTTGACAGGGGACTACAATGAGCAGTTCTTC
TRBJ2-7,NA,TRBV3-1/TRBV3-2,NA,CASSLRDIGSEQYF,TGTGCCAGCAGCCTAAGGGACATCGGGTCCGAGCAGTACTTC
TRBJ2-1,TRBD2,TRBV5-1,NA,CASSLNSGGSEQFF,TGCGCCAGCAGCTTGAACTCCGGGGGGAGCGAGCAGTTCTTC
TRBJ1-5,TRBD1,TRBV28,NA,CASRTGGAWSNQPQHF,TGTGCCAGCAGGACAGGGGGCGCGTGGAGCAATCAGCCCCAGCATTTT
TRBJ2-1,NA,TRBV6-5,NA,CASSYEGGARDEQFF,TGTGCCAGCAGTTACGAGGGGGGGGCGCGGGATGAGCAGTTCTTC
TRBJ2-2,NA,TRBV6-5,NA,CASLITQGAGELFF,TGTGCCAGTCTAATTACACAGGGAGCCGGGGAGCTGTTTTTT
TRBJ1-1,NA,TRBV5-4,few,CASSYDPSEAFF,TGTGCCAGCAGTTATGACCCTAGTGAGGCTTTCTTT
TRBJ2-2,NA,TRBV7-3,NA,CASSLRAANTGELFF,TGTGCCAGCTCTTTGCGGGCCGCGAACACCGGGGAGCTGTTTTTT
TRBJ2-1,TRBD2,TRBV29-1,NA,CSVAKTSGGNEQFF,TGCAGCGTAGCCAAGACTAGCGGGGGGAATGAGCAGTTCTTC
TRBJ1-5,NA,TRBV19,once,CATAYSGGNQPQHF,TGTGCCACGGCTTACAGTGGCGGCAATCAGCCCCAGCATTTT
TRBJ2-2,NA,TRBV11-2,NA,CASSQNTGELFF,TGTGCCAGCAGTCAGAACACCGGGGAGCTGTTTTTT
TRBJ2-2,TRBD2,TRBV7-9,NA,CASSTGLAANTGELFF,TGTGCCAGCAGCACGGGACTAGCGGCGAACACCGGGGAGCTGTTTTTT
TRBJ1-2,TRBD1,TRBV2,few,CASSGGLQGGGGYTF,TGTGCCAGCAGCGGAGGCCTACAGGGGGGGGGAGGCTACACCTTC
TRBJ2-1,TRBD2,TRBV7-2,NA,CASSLWTSGGSNEQFF,TGTGCCAGCAGCTTATGGACTAGCGGGGGTTCCAATGAGCAGTTCTTC
TRBJ1-5,NA,TRBV15,NA,CATSRQGTGQPQHF,TGTGCCACCAGCAGACAGGGTACCGGTCAGCCCCAGCATTTT
TRBJ1-2,NA,TRBV5-1,NA,CASRTDAGNGYTF,TGCGCCAGCAGGACAGACGCGGGAAATGGCTACACCTTC
TRBJ2-7,TRBD1,TRBV4-3,NA,CASSQRTGGSYEQYF,TGCGCCAGCAGCCAACGGACAGGGGGGTCCTACGAGCAGTACTTC
TRBJ2-1,TRBD2,TRBV19,NA,CASRTLRGGDYNEQFF,TGTGCCAGTAGGACACTCCGGGGGGGAGATTACAATGAGCAGTTCTTC
TRBJ2-3,TRBD1,TRBV6-5,NA,CASSYRQGATDTQYF,TGTGCCAGCAGTTACCGGCAGGGGGCCACAGATACGCAGTATTTT
TRBJ1-6,TRBD1,TRBV18,NA,CASSLGQGDNSPLHF,TGTGCCAGCTCACTGGGACAGGGTGATAATTCACCCCTCCACTTT
TRBJ1-1,TRBD1,TRBV4-1,once,CASSQARDSVEAFF,TGCGCCAGCAGCCAAGCCCGGGACAGTGTAGAGGCTTTCTTT
TRBJ2-2,NA,TRBV7-2,NA,CASSPDIGGNGELFF,TGTGCCAGCAGCCCGGACATCGGGGGTAACGGGGAGCTGTTTTTT
TRBJ2-5,NA,TRBV13,NA,CASSGGTEETQYF,TGTGCCAGCAGCGGGGGGACCGAAGAGACCCAGTACTTC
TRBJ2-7,NA,TRBV4-3,NA,CASSQDYRDYSYEQYF,TGCGCCAGCAGCCAAGATTACAGGGACTACTCCTACGAGCAGTACTTC
TRBJ1-2,NA,TRBV10-3,NA,CAIREEGYTF,TGTGCCATCAGGGAGGAGGGCTACACCTTC
TRBJ2-1,NA,TRBV19,NA,CASSMWANEQFF,TGTGCCAGTAGTATGTGGGCTAATGAGCAGTTCTTC
TRBJ2-1,NA,TRBV9,NA,CASSARTGVRDEQFF,TGTGCCAGCAGCGCCAGGACGGGGGTCAGGGATGAGCAGTTCTTC
TRBJ2-7,NA,TRBV4-3,NA,CASSQAIGQPYEQYF,TGCGCCAGCAGCCAAGCCATTGGACAGCCCTACGAGCAGTACTTC
TRBJ2-7,TRBD2,TRBV3-1/TRBV3-2,NA,CASSQLRGSYEQYF,TGTGCCAGCAGCCAGTTGCGGGGGAGCTACGAGCAGTACTTC
TRBJ2-7,NA,TRBV7-9,NA,CASNRDTSYEQYF,TGTGCCAGCAACCGGGACACTTCCTACGAGCAGTACTTC
TRBJ2-1,TRBD1,TRBV7-2,NA,CASSSPGQGAFSSYNEQFF,TGTGCCAGCAGCTCCCCGGGACAGGGGGCGTTCAGCTCCTACAATGAGCAGTTCTTC
TRBJ2-2,TRBD2,TRBV4-3,NA,CASRIAGGGELFF,TGCGCCAGCAGAATAGCGGGGGGCGGGGAGCTGTTTTTT
TRBJ1-2,NA,TRBV6-6,NA,CASTTTDGYTF,TGTGCCAGCACGACCACAGATGGCTACACCTTC
TRBJ2-1,TRBD2,TRBV4-1,few,CASSQGSGTPPYNEQFF,TGCGCCAGCAGCCAGGGTAGCGGGACTCCCCCTTACAATGAGCAGTTCTTC
TRBJ1-2,NA,TRBV5-6,NA,CASSYLDSSFYGYTF,TGTGCCAGCAGCTACCTGGACAGCAGTTTCTATGGCTACACCTTC
TRBJ2-3,TRBD2,TRBV9,NA,CASTPGLASTDTQYF,TGTGCCTCCACACCGGGACTAGCTAGCACAGATACGCAGTATTTT
TRBJ1-2,NA,TRBV6-1,once,CASSDRNKANYGYTF,TGTGCCAGCAGTGACAGGAACAAAGCTAACTATGGCTACACCTTC
TRBJ2-7,TRBD2,TRBV20-1,NA,CSATETSPAVEQYF,TGCAGTGCTACTGAGACTAGCCCCGCAGTCGAGCAGTACTTC
TRBJ1-5,NA,TRBV5-5,NA,CASSLSGGGKPQHF,TGTGCCAGCAGCTTGTCGGGGGGCGGAAAGCCCCAGCATTTT
TRBJ2-6,NA,TRBV9,NA,CASSPLANVLTF,TGTGCCAGCAGCCCCCTGGCCAACGTCCTGACTTTC
TRBJ2-7,TRBD1,TRBV6-5,NA,CASKTGTAAYEQYF,TGTGCCAGCAAAACCGGGACAGCAGCCTACGAGCAGTACTTC
TRBJ1-5,NA,TRBV19,NA,CASSNRESNQPQHF,TGTGCCAGTAGTAACAGGGAGAGCAATCAGCCCCAGCATTTT
TRBJ2-2,NA,TRBV4-1,NA,CASSQEWGPNTGELFF,TGCGCCAGCAGCCAAGAGTGGGGGCCAAACACCGGGGAGCTGTTTTTT
TRBJ2-1,NA,TRBV6-5,NA,CASSPAGNNEQFF,TGTGCCAGCAGTCCGGCGGGTAACAATGAGCAGTTCTTC
TRBJ1-1,NA,TRBV12-3/TRBV12-4,NA,CASSFSGGEAFF,TGTGCCAGCAGTTTTTCGGGGGGCGAAGCTTTCTTT